These T cell receptor beta chains were read from a single sample in a study of siplizumab effects on memory and regulatory T cells. Produced via immunoSEQ multiplex PCR; TCRdb's table is partial and in-frame only. The data show around 100,000 clones, roughly 93% seen once. Sequenced material: Tregs sorted from blood. The receptors shown here come from a human donor in good health. CDR3s include the opening cysteine and the closing phenylalanine or tryptophan. A D gene is named only where the DNA matches it firmly. Clone sizes are given selectively: once, few, many, or a class where the clone is expanded.

>-|TRBD2|TRBV14|TRBJ2-7
CASSQGAGLAGVRYEQYF
TGTGCCAGCAGCCAAGGGGCCGGACTAGCGGGAGTTCGGTACGAGCAGTACTTC
>-|TRBD1|TRBV10-3|TRBJ2-7
CAIGQGTSYEQYF
TGTGCCATCGGACAGGGGACCTCCTACGAGCAGTACTTC
>-|-|TRBV7-3|TRBJ2-3
CASSPSHGTDTQYF
TGTGCCAGCAGCCCCTCGCACGGCACAGATACGCAGTATTTT
>-|-|TRBV5-1|TRBJ1-2
CASSPGQPPNYGYTF
TGCGCCAGCAGCCCCGGACAGCCCCCTAACTATGGCTACACCTTC
>-|-|TRBV7-9|TRBJ1-2
CASSLTGTNYGYTF
TGTGCCAGCAGCTTAACTGGAACAAACTATGGCTACACCTTC
>-|-|TRBV7-2|TRBJ1-1
CASSLQVGLNTEAFF
TGTGCCAGCAGCCTCCAGGTGGGGCTGAACACTGAAGCTTTCTTT
>-|-|TRBV10-3|TRBJ2-7
CAISEQGSGSYEQYF
TGTGCCATCAGTGAGCAAGGTAGCGGCTCCTACGAGCAGTACTTC
>-|-|TRBV6-5|TRBJ2-7
CASRYRASYEQYF
TGTGCCAGCAGGTACAGGGCTTCCTACGAGCAGTACTTC
>-|-|TRBV30|TRBJ2-7
CAWSVLGSPIHEQYF
TGTGCCTGGAGTGTACTAGGCAGTCCCATCCACGAGCAGTACTTC
>-|-|TRBV7-9|TRBJ2-1
CASSLGDTNEQFF
TGTGCCAGCAGCTTAGGTGACACCAATGAGCAGTTCTTC
>-|-|TRBV6-6|TRBJ1-1
CASSPTFTEAFF
TGTGCCAGCAGCCCTACGTTCACCGAAGCTTTCTTT
>-|-|TRBV19|TRBJ1-1
CASTRGGKPNTEAFF
TGTGCCAGTACCCGGGGGGGGAAGCCGAACACTGAAGCTTTCTTT
>-|-|TRBV25-1|TRBJ2-3
CASSEIGGVLMRDTQYF
TGTGCCAGCAGTGAGATCGGGGGAGTCTTGATGAGGGATACGCAGTATTTT
>-|TRBD1|TRBV10-2|TRBJ1-1
CASSYRDRGRGTEAFF
TGCGCCAGCAGCTACCGGGACAGGGGGCGCGGCACTGAAGCTTTCTTT
>-|-|TRBV9|TRBJ1-6
CASSALRGSLNSPLHF
TGTGCCAGCAGCGCTCTGAGGGGTTCTTTGAATTCACCCCTCCACTTT
>once|-|TRBV6-5|TRBJ2-2
CASSQYRWGTGELFF
TGTGCCAGCAGCCAATACCGGTGGGGCACCGGGGAGCTGTTTTTT
>-|-|TRBV10-3|TRBJ2-3
CAIRGGDTQYF
TGTGCCATCAGGGGGGGAGATACGCAGTATTTT
>-|TRBD2|TRBV11-1|TRBJ2-1
CASSVAGLLNNEQFF
TGTGCCAGCAGTGTAGCGGGGCTCCTTAACAATGAGCAGTTCTTC
>-|-|TRBV11-2|TRBJ1-2
CASSLSNYGYTF
TGTGCCAGCAGCTTAAGTAACTATGGCTACACCTTC
>-|-|TRBV4-2|TRBJ1-3
CASSQAGAPGNTIYF
TGTGCCAGCAGCCAAGCCGGGGCCCCTGGAAACACCATATATTTT
>-|-|TRBV30|TRBJ2-6
CAWSQWLPGANVLTF
TGTGCCTGGAGCCAGTGGTTACCTGGGGCCAACGTCCTGACTTTC
>-|TRBD1|TRBV7-8|TRBJ1-2
CASSLEQGALGYGYTF
TGTGCCAGCAGCTTAGAACAGGGGGCATTGGGCTATGGCTACACCTTC
>-|TRBD2|TRBV5-4|TRBJ2-1
CASSPLSGSSTYNEQFF
TGTGCCAGCAGCCCCCTTAGCGGGAGTTCCACCTACAATGAGCAGTTCTTC
>-|-|TRBV5-4|TRBJ1-2
CASSRAASNYGYTF
TGTGCCAGCAGTCGAGCAGCATCTAACTATGGCTACACCTTC
>-|-|TRBV7-5|TRBJ1-5
CARSLGPQEHNQPQHF
TGTGCCAGAAGCTTAGGGCCCCAGGAGCACAATCAGCCCCAGCATTTT
>-|-|TRBV29-1|TRBJ2-1
CSVEGTQSSYNEQFF
TGCAGCGTGGAGGGGACTCAGAGCTCCTACAATGAGCAGTTCTTC
>few|-|TRBV30|TRBJ1-5
CAWSARPGGRAANQPQHF
TGTGCCTGGAGTGCAAGACCCGGGGGGAGGGCAGCCAATCAGCCCCAGCATTTT
>-|TRBD2|TRBV7-9|TRBJ2-1
CASSFLLAGEGEQFF
TGTGCCAGCAGCTTCTTACTAGCGGGAGAGGGTGAGCAGTTCTTC
>-|TRBD1|TRBV5-1|TRBJ1-3
CASSSGQGFGNTIYF
TGCGCCAGCAGCTCAGGACAGGGGTTTGGAAACACCATATATTTT
>few|-|TRBV5-8|TRBJ2-3
CASSGGTLSTDTQYF
TGTGCCAGCAGCGGCGGGACCTTAAGCACAGATACGCAGTATTTT
>once|TRBD1|TRBV29-1|TRBJ2-7
CSVEDKGARGEQYF
TGCAGCGTTGAAGATAAGGGGGCGCGTGGCGAGCAGTACTTC
>-|TRBD2|TRBV9|TRBJ2-3
CASSRGLAGIDTQYF
TGTGCCAGCAGTCGTGGGCTAGCGGGGATAGATACGCAGTATTTT
>once|-|TRBV27|TRBJ2-4
CASSLWGSNIQYF
TGTGCCAGCAGTTTATGGGGGTCAAACATTCAGTACTTC
>-|-|TRBV6-5|TRBJ1-2
CASSSYSRGYTF
TGTGCCAGCAGTTCTTATAGTAGGGGCTACACCTTC
>-|TRBD1|TRBV6-5|TRBJ1-2
CASSYQQGARGYTF
TGTGCCAGCAGTTACCAACAGGGGGCGCGAGGCTACACCTTC
>-|-|TRBV19|TRBJ1-1
CASTNPQQSGAFF
TGTGCCAGTACCAACCCCCAACAGAGTGGAGCTTTCTTT